One TCR beta chain is described in this entry. The antigen is undetermined. This record comes from a study of cytomegalovirus exposure and HLA in healthy donors. Study-level points and caveats: With DRB1 most and HLA-C fewest, TCR association rates differed between HLA loci in a later analysis.

Primers included in the PCR were 60 Vbeta and 13 Jbeta primers. Only in-frame clones appear in the TCRdb table, and some are missing; sequencing was by immunoSEQ multiplex PCR. Of roughly 100,000 clones detected, around 72% appear once; the ten largest clones hold 5.6%. This CDR3 spans 17 amino acids. CDR1 is MNHNS and CDR2 is SASEGT in the germline V gene. Trimming took off 2 bases at V and 4 bases at J, with 18 bases between the two ends. The sample comprised PBMCs. The source of this sequence is a male donor in good health and CMV-seronegative. The chain links TRBV6-1 to TRBJ1-5, with TRBD1 as a possible D gene (6 bases). In DNA, the CDR3 is TGTGCCAGCAGTGAAATCGACAGGTTTGTTGGTAATCAGCCCCAGCATTTT. This gives the protein CASSEIDRFVGNQPQHF.